The 30 T cell receptor beta chains presented below share a single source sample, sequenced in a study of identical twins. Each CDR3 protein gets one entry after TCRdb re-called the 5' RACE reads with MiXCR. The sample consists of 1.5 million to 2 million distinct CDR3 sequences, under 35% of them appearing once. The sequenced sample was cord blood. The receptors here all came from a newborn girl in good health.

The rearrangement uses TRBV5-6 and TRBJ1-5; TRBD1 agrees at 11 bases. This CDR3 is built from 19 residues. Looked up from germline, CDR1 is SGHDT and CDR2 is YYEEEE. Germline trimming cut 1 base from V and 0 bases from J; bases unmatched to any gene: 9. The CDR3 region is CASSLFGTGGFYSNQPQHF. The CDR3, as DNA: TGTGCCAGCAGCTTGTTCGGGACAGGGGGATTCTATAGCAATCAGCCCCAGCATTTT.

This clonotype has a count of ten or more. The chain couples TRBV29-1 to TRBJ2-7; 12 positions match TRBD2. The CDR3 length is 15 residues. Losses at the gene ends were 7 bases for V and 3 bases for J; bases not matched to a gene: 10. The germline gives CDR1 SQVTM, CDR2 ANQGSEA. The CDR3 is CSALRLAGEVYEQYF. In DNA form, the CDR3 reads TGCAGCGCCTTGAGACTAGCGGGGGAGGTCTACGAGCAGTACTTC.

This clonotype was seen only a few times. V usage is TRBV7-2 and J usage is TRBJ1-2; a possible D gene is TRBD1 (6 bases). This CDR3 is 13 amino acids long. Trimming removed 2 bases from V and 9 bases from J, with 13 bases in between. Germline V gene data show CDR1 as SGHTA and CDR2 as FQGNSA. DNA of the CDR3: TGTGCCAGCAGCTTAAGGGGGGAAGTTCGCTACACCTTC. Translating it yields CASSLRGEVRYTF.

This clonotype was seen more than once but under ten times. This chain links TRBV20-1 with TRBJ2-3; no reliable D call. CDR1 DFQATT and CDR2 SNEGSKA come from the germline V gene (reference sequence). The V end was cut by 5 bases, the J end by 4 bases, with 13 bases between. The CDR3 consists of 13 residues. The CDR3 DNA reads as TGCAGTGCTCGGCCCCAGCTATCAGATACGCAGTATTTT. It specifies CSARPQLSDTQYF.

The chain employs TRBV3-1 and TRBJ1-4; D gene ambiguous. The CDR3 spans 14 residues. Germline assignment: CDR1 LGHDT and CDR2 YNNKEL (reference sequence). The V end was cut by 6 bases, the J end by 2 bases, with 10 bases between. CDR3 sequence (DNA): TGTGCCAGCAGTCGGGTTAGGACTAATGAAAAACTGTTTTTT. Translation gives CASSRVRTNEKLFF.

V usage is TRBV13 and J usage is TRBJ1-2, with unresolved D. Trimming took off 3 bases at V and 0 bases at J, with 14 bases between the two ends. This CDR3 is built from 16 residues. CDR1 and CDR2 from the germline V gene are PRHDT and FYEKMQ (reference sequence). The CDR3 reads CASSFGLGGSNYGYTF. Written as DNA, the CDR3 is TGTGCCAGCAGCTTCGGCCTAGGCGGCTCTAACTATGGCTACACCTTC.

V is TRBV15 and J is TRBJ2-2, with unresolved D. V lost 8 bases, J lost 8 bases, and 15 bases lay in between. The CDR3 runs to 13 residues. Germline V gene sequence: CDR1 LNHNV, CDR2 YYDKDF (reference sequence). CDR3 DNA sequence: TGTGCCACCGGTTTTTCGGTCGGTGGGGAGCTGTTTTTT. Protein: CATGFSVGGELFF. The variable domain in full, completed from reference TRBV15 and TRBJ2-2, reads DAMVIQNPRYQVTQFGKPVTLSCSQTLNHNVMYWYQQKSSQAPKLLFHYYDKDFNNEADTPDNFQSRRPNTSFCFLDIRSPGLGDTAMYLCATGFSVGGELFFGEGSRLTVL.

The gene calls are TRBV15 and TRBJ2-1; 13 nucleotides line up with TRBD2. This CDR3 contains 16 residues. Per germline, CDR1 LNHNV and CDR2 YYDKDF (reference sequence). The V segment lost 4 bases and the J segment 5 bases; nucleotides outside the gene matches: 5. The CDR3 DNA reads as TGTGCCACCAGCACGAAGACTAGCGGGAGGCACAATGAGCAGTTCTTC. It codes for CATSTKTSGRHNEQFF.

The chain is built from TRBV5-1 and TRBJ2-5; 8 bases line up with TRBD1. V shed 1 base and J 6 bases; nucleotides not matched to a gene: 8. The CDR3 length is 15 residues. Germline loops: CDR1 SGHRS, CDR2 YFSETQ. In DNA form, the CDR3 reads TGCGCCAGCAGCTTGTCGGACAGGGCTCAACAGACCCAGTACTTC. Translation gives CASSLSDRAQQTQYF.

This clonotype was seen a few times. This rearrangement joins TRBV19 to TRBJ2-5; D tentatively fits TRBD1 or TRBD2 (5 bases each). Germline V gene sequence: CDR1 LNHDA, CDR2 SQIVND (reference sequence). The germline V and J ends were trimmed by 11 bases and 2 bases, with 24 bases remaining between them. The CDR3 is 16 residues long. CDR3 loop: CAGRRDRGKRQETQYF. CDR3 sequence (DNA): TGTGCCGGGCGAAGAGATAGGGGAAAGCGGCAAGAGACCCAGTACTTC.

The sample holds a few counts of this clonotype. The chain joins TRBV25-1 to TRBJ2-7, with a weak D call TRBD1 (6 bases). Deletions cut 6 bases from V and 0 bases from J, with 15 bases between. This CDR3 spans 15 amino acids. Germline CDR1 and CDR2: MGHDK and SYGVNS. In nucleotides, the CDR3 is TGTGCCAGCAGCGAGGGGGACGGATCCTCCTACGAGCAGTACTTC. Translating gives CASSEGDGSSYEQYF.

V is TRBV10-3 and J is TRBJ1-1; D remains ambiguous. Germline V gives CDR1 ENHRY, CDR2 SYGVKD. Trimming stripped 2 bases from V and 1 base from J, with 11 bases between. CDR3 size: 15 residues. CDR3 residues: CAISESIGKNTEAFF. CDR3 nucleotide sequence: TGTGCCATCAGTGAGAGCATTGGAAAGAACACTGAAGCTTTCTTT.

The table lists this clonotype with many counts. The chain's CDR3 is CSAYRGWQETQYF. The CDR3 region has the DNA TGCAGCGCATACAGGGGCTGGCAAGAGACCCAGTACTTC. J is TRBJ2-5 and V is TRBV29-1; 7 bases align to TRBD1. The CDR3 contains 13 residues. From germline, CDR1 is SQVTM and CDR2 ANQGSEA. J gave up 2 bases and V 7 bases, and 7 bases lay outside the gene matches.

This chain links TRBV14 with TRBJ2-1; D remains ambiguous. Germline CDR1 and CDR2: SGHDN and FVKESK. With 1 base removed from V and 10 bases from J, the gap between germline ends came to 20 bases. CDR3 length: 16 amino acids. DNA for the CDR3: TGTGCCAGCAGCCAAGTTTGGGATGCGTCCTCCTACGAGCAGTTCTTC. Its translation: CASSQVWDASSYEQFF.

This clonotype was seen once. V and J are TRBV5-1 and TRBJ2-5; 10 nucleotides agree with TRBD2. Germline CDR1 SGHRS, CDR2 YFSETQ. V shed 0 bases, J shed 11 bases, and the junction held 10 bases outside the gene matches. The CDR3 spans 15 residues. The CDR3 DNA reads as TGCGCCAGCAGCTTGGCTGCTAGCGGGGGTAGGGAGCAGTACTTC. This sequence encodes CASSLAASGGREQYF.

This clonotype was seen only a few times. This chain connects TRBV20-1 to TRBJ2-1, with D tentatively TRBD2 (6 bases). Germline V lookup: CDR1 DFQATT, CDR2 SNEGSKA (reference sequence). The CDR3 is 14 residues long. V lost 3 bases, J lost 3 bases, and 12 bases lay in between. The CDR3 region has the DNA TGCAGTGCTAGGGCTAGCGCCAGCTACAATGAGCAGTTCTTC. It yields the protein CSARASASYNEQFF.

This clonotype was recorded once. The chain has TRBV28 and TRBJ2-1; possible D gene TRBD2, 6 bases. With 2 bases removed from V and 10 bases from J, the gap between germline ends came to 18 bases. The CDR3 is made up of 15 amino acids. Germline lookup yields CDR1 MDHEN and CDR2 SYDVKM. Here the CDR3 DNA reads TGTGCCAGCAGTTTACGGACTATAGGTGGCGACGAGCAGTTCTTC. Its translation is CASSLRTIGGDEQFF.

The V call is TRBV30, the J call TRBJ2-5, with 7 bases lining up with TRBD1. The V gene end was trimmed by 0 bases and the J gene end by 4 bases; junction bases not matched to a gene: 8. The CDR3 is 15 residues long. CDR1 GTSNPN and CDR2 SVGIG come from the germline V gene (reference sequence). CDR3 sequence: CAWSVHRGTVETQYF. The DNA of the CDR3 is TGTGCCTGGAGTGTACATCGAGGGACAGTAGAGACCCAGTACTTC. The full variable domain, rest sourced from reference TRBV30 and TRBJ2-5, is SQTIHQWPATLVQPVGSPLSLECTVEGTSNPNLYWYRQAAGRGLQLLFYSVGIGQISSEVPQNLSASRPQDRQFILSSKKLLLSDSGFYLCAWSVHRGTVETQYFGPGTRLLVL.

The chain uses TRBV6-1 and TRBJ2-7; no reliable D call. The germline V gene has CDR1 MNHNS and CDR2 SASEGT. The V end was cut by 6 bases, the J end by 2 bases, with 5 bases between. The CDR3 totals 11 residues. This chain's CDR3 is CASRAAYEQYF. Here the CDR3 DNA reads TGTGCCAGCAGGGCTGCCTACGAGCAGTACTTC.

In this sample, this clonotype turned up once. The chain combines TRBV5-1 with TRBJ2-3; D ambiguous. The V and J ends lost 3 bases and 2 bases respectively, with 7 bases between them. Germline V gives CDR1 SGHRS, CDR2 YFSETQ. The CDR3 has 13 residues. CDR3 nucleotides: TGCGCCAGCAGCTGGGTTCCCACAGATACGCAGTATTTT. Protein product: CASSWVPTDTQYF.

As DNA, the CDR3 is TGTGCCAGCAGCGTAGTCACGACGGGTACGGGCACAGATACGCAGTATTTT. Amino acid sequence: CASSVVTTGTGTDTQYF. V is TRBV9 and J is TRBJ2-3; D is unclear. Germline assignment: CDR1 SGDLS and CDR2 YYNGEE. Trimming left V 0 bases short and J 1 base short, with 15 bases between. The CDR3 runs 17 residues.

The chain has TRBV30 and TRBJ2-3, with D unresolved. CDR1 is GTSNPN and CDR2 is SVGIG in the germline V gene (reference sequence). This CDR3 spans 11 amino acids. V gave up 4 bases and J gave up 6 bases, with 8 bases separating them. In DNA, the CDR3 is TGTGCCTGGACCCAATCGGATACGCAGTATTTT. Protein: CAWTQSDTQYF.

In nucleotides, the CDR3 is TGCGCCAGCAGCCCCCTTACAGGGTTGGAGACCCAGTTCTTC. Its translation is CASSPLTGLETQFF. J is TRBJ2-1 and V is TRBV4-1; tentatively, D is TRBD1 (6 bases). The CDR3 spans 14 residues. Germline V gene sequence: CDR1 MGHRA, CDR2 YSYEKL. Trimming cost V 4 bases and J 13 bases, with 20 bases left between them.

This chain links TRBV28 with TRBJ2-4, with a possible D match to TRBD2 (6 bases). V lost 2 bases, J lost 0 bases, and 14 bases lay in between. Looked up from germline, CDR1 is MDHEN and CDR2 is SYDVKM. This CDR3 has 17 residues. In DNA, the CDR3 is TGTGCCAGCAGTTTACCGGCGGGGCTACTAGCCAAAAACATTCAGTACTTC. Translating it yields CASSLPAGLLAKNIQYF.

This chain joins TRBV7-9 and TRBJ2-3; D ambiguous. V lost 2 bases and J 0 bases, leaving 15 bases between the germline ends. Germline CDR1 reads SEHNR; CDR2 reads FQNEAQ (reference sequence). CDR3 size: 17 residues. This CDR3 reads CASSLRKAAASTDTQYF. The CDR3 DNA is TGTGCCAGCAGCTTACGAAAGGCGGCCGCTAGCACAGATACGCAGTATTTT.

The chain links TRBV12-3 or TRBV12-4 to TRBJ2-7, with 9 nucleotides matching TRBD1. The CDR3 runs to 14 residues. V lost 5 bases, J lost 3 bases, and 5 bases stayed unmatched. The CDR3 DNA reads as TGTGCCAGCAGTACCCGGGACAGGGACTACGAGCAGTACTTC. Its protein product is CASSTRDRDYEQYF.

V usage is TRBV9 and J usage is TRBJ2-7; D might be TRBD1 or TRBD2, each matching 6 bases. The CDR3 has 15 residues. Between the trimmed V and J ends, which lost 1 base and 7 bases, there was a span of 18 bases. Germline V lookup: CDR1 SGDLS, CDR2 YYNGEE. CDR3 protein: CASSVRLGGVHEQYF. DNA for the CDR3: TGTGCCAGCAGCGTAAGACTAGGGGGAGTCCATGAGCAGTACTTC.

This clonotype was counted between two and nine times. The genes are TRBV20-1 and TRBJ2-7; the D call may be TRBD1 or TRBD2 (5 bases each). This CDR3 comprises 11 residues. In germline, CDR1 is DFQATT, CDR2 SNEGSKA (reference sequence). The V end was cut by 6 bases, the J end by 5 bases, with 11 bases between. CDR3 coding DNA: TGCAGTGCGAGCCGGGACGACGAGCAGTACTTC. Translating gives CSASRDDEQYF.

This clonotype appeared a few times. The V gene is TRBV7-9, the J gene TRBJ1-2; 7 nucleotides agree with TRBD1. CDR1 and CDR2 from the germline V gene are SEHNR and FQNEAQ (reference sequence). The V gene end was trimmed by 5 bases and the J gene end by 6 bases; junction bases not matched to a gene: 12. This CDR3 has 15 amino acids. The CDR3 region is CASSPRQGDSNGYTF. Here the CDR3 DNA reads TGTGCCAGCAGCCCCCGACAGGGAGACAGCAATGGCTACACCTTC.

The V gene is TRBV4-1, the J gene TRBJ2-1; D could derive from TRBD1 or TRBD2 (5 bases each). The germline V gene encodes CDR1 MGHRA and CDR2 YSYEKL. V lost 1 base and J lost 7, with 17 bases in between. The length of the CDR3 is 16 residues. Written as DNA, the CDR3 is TGCGCCAGCAGCCAAGTCGGGACGACCTTGGGAAATGAGCAGTTCTTC. Encoded protein: CASSQVGTTLGNEQFF.